A selection of T cell receptor beta chains follows, all from one sample in a study of blood T cell repertoires in COVID-19. The assay was immunoSEQ multiplex PCR, and TCRdb's table has in-frame clones only and misses some. The sample has more than 85,000 clones, roughly 79% seen once. The sequenced material came from peripheral blood. The receptors were sampled from a man older than 75 with acute or convalescent COVID-19. Each CDR3 is given with its conserved first and last residue. Expanded clones are given a class, and other clones once, few, many or no size at all.

clone size,V gene,J gene,CDR3 protein
few,TRBV10-3,TRBJ2-5,CAIRGTSGEETQYF
-,TRBV2,TRBJ2-7,CASRGLTSSYEQYF
-,TRBV27,TRBJ1-1,CASSLSGTQWGTEAFF
-,TRBV30,TRBJ1-1,CAWSVPWRNTEAFF
-,TRBV11-2,TRBJ1-2,CASSLTGSYGYTF
-,TRBV7-6,TRBJ2-7,CASSYGTGGEQYF
-,TRBV28,TRBJ2-7,CASSFGGSAYEQYF
-,TRBV7-9,TRBJ1-2,CASSWGRVATNYGYTF
few,TRBV3-1/TRBV3-2,TRBJ2-7,CASSPGTSGNEQYF
once,TRBV6-2/TRBV6-3,TRBJ1-5,CASSYSGQGVRQPQHF